This record covers a single T cell receptor (beta chain). The data belong to a study of shared clonotypes between healthy human individuals. Using immunoSEQ multiplex PCR, the repertoire was profiled, and TCRdb retains in-frame clones only, with some absent. Of some 900,000 clones in the sample, more than 75% are singletons; the top ten hold about 1.5%. Trimming cost V 0 bases and J 9 bases, with 13 bases left between them. The germline V gene has CDR1 SGDLS and CDR2 YYNGEE. The CDR3 extends over 15 amino acids. V gene TRBV9 combines with J gene TRBJ1-6; D unresolved. Sequenced: memory CD4+ T cells sorted from blood. Indicated subset: CD45RA-negative fraction. The TCR comes from a man between 18 and 29 years old in good health. The CDR3, as DNA: TGTGCCAGCAGCGTAGAAGGTGGGTCGGGTTCACCCCTCCACTTT. Encoded protein: CASSVEGGSGSPLHF. The whole variable domain, filled in from reference TRBV9 and TRBJ1-6, reads DSGVTQTPKHLITATGQRVTLRCSPRSGDLSVYWYQQSLDQGLQFLIQYYNGEERAKGNILERFSAQQFPDLHSELNLSSLELGDSALYFCASSVEGGSGSPLHFGNGTRLTVT.